This T cell receptor (beta chain) stems from a study of T cells in pancreatic ductal adenocarcinoma. The selected patients with pancreatic ductal adenocarcinoma had surgery but no neoadjuvant therapy. Notes on the study in general: This surgical cohort overrepresents the minority presenting with early-stage disease.

Of note for this clone: The antigen is undetermined.

The CDR3 runs to 15 residues. Trimming stripped 6 bases from V and 5 bases from J, with 19 bases between. From germline, CDR1 is MNHNS and CDR2 SASEGT. TCRdb's copy holds only in-frame clones and misses some; the assay was immunoSEQ multiplex PCR. The sample includes approximately 9,400 clones, roughly 71% seen only once; the top ten take roughly 30%. This TCR was recovered from a human donor with pancreatic ductal adenocarcinoma. The V and J genes are TRBV6-1 and TRBJ2-5; D may be TRBD1 (5 bases). The sequenced sample consisted of pancreatic tumor tissue. CDR3 nucleotide sequence: TGTGCCAGCAGCCCCGAGGACAAACCCCGGGAGACCCAGTACTTC. It codes for CASSPEDKPRETQYF.